The clone carrying this TCR beta chain was seen repeatedly, ten times or more. Its specificity is not known. The entry originates in a study of T-cell memory formation after mild COVID-19. CDR1 LNHNV and CDR2 YYDKDF come from the germline V gene (reference sequence). V lost 5 bases and J lost 5, with 13 bases in between. CDR3 size: 14 residues. From the 5' RACE reads, TCRdb called clonotypes with MiXCR, one entry per CDR3 protein. The table records about 400,000 distinct CDR3 sequences, roughly a quarter of them present only once. Notes on the study in general: Some SARS-CoV-2-responding clones were already detected in memory before infection. Later expanders leaned CD4+, whereas clones that contracted between day 15 and 85 were balanced CD4/CD8.

Sequencing was performed on PBMCs or a T cell subset sorted from them (not recorded which). The source is an adult woman who had mild COVID-19 (a few samples of this study predate the infection). Cell type and time point are not known. The chain combines TRBV15 with TRBJ2-1; possibly TRBD2 for D (6 bases). CDR3 bases: TGTGCCACCAGCTGGAGGGTCGGAGACAATGAGCAGTTCTTC. This gives the protein CATSWRVGDNEQFF.